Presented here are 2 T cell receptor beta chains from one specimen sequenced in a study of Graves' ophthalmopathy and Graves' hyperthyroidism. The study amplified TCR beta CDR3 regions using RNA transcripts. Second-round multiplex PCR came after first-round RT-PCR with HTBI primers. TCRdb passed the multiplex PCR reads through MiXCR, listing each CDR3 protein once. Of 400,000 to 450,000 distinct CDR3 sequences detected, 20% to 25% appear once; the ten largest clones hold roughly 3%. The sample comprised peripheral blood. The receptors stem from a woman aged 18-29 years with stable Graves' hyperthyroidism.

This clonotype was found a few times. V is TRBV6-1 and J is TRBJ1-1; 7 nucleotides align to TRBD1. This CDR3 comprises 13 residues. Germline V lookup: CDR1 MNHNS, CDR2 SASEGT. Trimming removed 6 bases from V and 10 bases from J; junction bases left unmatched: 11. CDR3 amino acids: CASRRTQGWGAFF. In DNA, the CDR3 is TGTGCCAGCAGACGTACACAGGGGTGGGGAGCTTTCTTT.

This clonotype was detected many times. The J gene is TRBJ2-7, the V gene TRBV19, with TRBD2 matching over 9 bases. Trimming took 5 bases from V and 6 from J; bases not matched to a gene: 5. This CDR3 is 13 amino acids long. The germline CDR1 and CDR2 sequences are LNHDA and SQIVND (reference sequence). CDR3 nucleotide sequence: TGTGCCAGTAGTGAGGGACTAGCCGCCGAGCAGTACTTC. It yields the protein CASSEGLAAEQYF.